The 17 T cell receptor beta chains in this list originate from one sample, sequenced in a study of cytomegalovirus exposure and HLA in healthy donors. Some clones are missing from TCRdb's copy, which holds only in-frame ones; the method was immunoSEQ multiplex PCR. Of some 260,000 clones listed, about 90% were seen once; the top ten hold more than 10%. What was sequenced was PBMCs. The receptors here all came from a man aged 18 to 30 in good health and CMV-seropositive.

The chain combines TRBV15 with TRBJ2-7, with no clear D. The CDR3 spans 14 residues. The germline CDR1 and CDR2 sequences are LNHNV and YYDKDF (reference sequence). The germline V and J ends were trimmed by 5 bases and 0 bases, with 11 bases remaining between them. Here the CDR3 DNA reads TGTGCCACCAGCCTCGTCCACAGCTCCTACGAGCAGTACTTC. Its translation is CATSLVHSSYEQYF.

The V and J genes are TRBV18 and TRBJ2-7, with D perhaps matching TRBD2 (6 bases). The germline gives CDR1 KGHSH, CDR2 LQKENI. This CDR3 contains 13 residues. Trimming took 3 bases from V and 2 from J, leaving 8 bases between them. CDR3 protein: CASSPRGAYEQYF. CDR3 nucleotides: TGTGCCAGCTCACCCCGCGGGGCCTACGAGCAGTACTTC.

The chain combines TRBV29-1 with TRBJ2-7; TRBD2 matches 14 bases. V trimming: 5 bases; J trimming: 1 base; junction bases outside the gene matches: 16. The CDR3 is 19 residues long. Germline CDR1 and CDR2: SQVTM and ANQGSEA. CDR3 sequence (DNA): TGCAGCGTTCTGGGGGGGACTAGCGGGAGTCGGTATGTGTCCTACGAGCAGTACTTC. Its protein product is CSVLGGTSGSRYVSYEQYF.

The V and J genes are TRBV29-1 and TRBJ2-7, with a possible D match to TRBD1 (5 bases). The V gene's germline CDR1 is SQVTM and CDR2 ANQGSEA. Trimming pared 4 bases from V and 5 bases from J, leaving 6 bases between. The CDR3 is made up of 10 amino acids. The CDR3 protein is CSVAGNEQYF. CDR3 DNA sequence: TGCAGCGTTGCAGGGAACGAGCAGTACTTC.

By share, this clone counts as medium-sized (0.01 to 0.1%). The chain has TRBV19 and TRBJ2-1, with 9 nucleotides matching TRBD2. Per the germline V gene, CDR1 is LNHDA and CDR2 is SQIVND (reference sequence). CDR3 length equals 16 residues. The trim removed 2 bases at V and 2 bases at J, leaving 4 bases unmatched. CDR3 amino acids: CASSISASGAYNEQFF. CDR3 sequence (DNA): TGTGCCAGTAGTATATCGGCTAGCGGGGCCTACAATGAGCAGTTCTTC.

The chain employs TRBV5-4 and TRBJ2-2, with D perhaps given as TRBD1 or TRBD2 (5 bases each). The V end was cut by 5 bases, the J end by 4 bases, with 12 bases between. Germline CDR1 reads SGHNT; CDR2 reads YYREEE (reference sequence). The CDR3 spans 14 residues. CDR3 loop: CASRSGPSTGELFF. In DNA form, the CDR3 reads TGTGCCAGCAGATCGGGACCGAGCACCGGGGAGCTGTTTTTT.

This clone was found a few times. This chain connects TRBV5-1 to TRBJ1-4; D is possibly TRBD1 (6 bases). V dropped 0 bases and J dropped 7 bases, with 10 bases sitting between them. Germline CDR1 reads SGHRS; CDR2 reads YFSETQ. The CDR3 consists of 14 residues. The CDR3 coding sequence is TGCGCCAGCAGCTTGGCCAGGGGTGGTGAAAAACTGTTTTTT. As protein: CASSLARGGEKLFF.

The chain links TRBV5-1 to TRBJ2-1; no definite D call. CDR1 and CDR2 (germline): SGHRS, YFSETQ. The CDR3 length is 14 residues. The V end was cut by 0 bases, the J end by 4 bases, with 8 bases between. The CDR3 loop reads CASSLDGPYNEQFF. For the CDR3, the DNA is TGCGCCAGCAGCTTGGATGGACCTTACAATGAGCAGTTCTTC. Supplemented by reference TRBV5-1 and TRBJ2-1, the full variable domain reads KAGVTQTPRYLIKTRGQQVTLSCSPISGHRSVSWYQQTPGQGLQFLFEYFSETQRNKGNFPGRFSGRQFSNSRSEMNVSTLELGDSALYLCASSLDGPYNEQFFGPGTRLTVL.

The J gene is TRBJ2-1, the V gene TRBV9; 8 bases line up with TRBD2. CDR1 and CDR2 (germline): SGDLS, YYNGEE. The CDR3 has 16 residues. V shed 3 bases and J 6 bases; nucleotides not matched to a gene: 11. Written as DNA, the CDR3 is TGTGCCAGCAGCGCCCCTGTCCTAGCGGGCTCCAATGAGCAGTTCTTC. Protein sequence: CASSAPVLAGSNEQFF.

The chain has TRBV28 and TRBJ1-4; D not resolved. CDR3 length: 14 amino acids. In germline, CDR1 is MDHEN, CDR2 SYDVKM. Trimming took 6 bases from V and 6 from J, leaving 14 bases between them. The CDR3 here is CASSPSERDEKLFF. The CDR3 coding sequence is TGTGCCAGCAGCCCTTCTGAACGGGATGAAAAACTGTTTTTT.

This clone appeared a few times. The V and J genes are TRBV19 and TRBJ2-1; D is possibly TRBD2 (5 bases). V was cut by 8 bases and J by 5 bases, with 13 bases left in between. This CDR3 is 13 amino acids long. CDR1 is LNHDA, CDR2 SQIVND, per germline (reference sequence). The CDR3 here is CASRWTDDNEQFF. The CDR3 region has the DNA TGTGCCAGTCGTTGGACTGATGACAATGAGCAGTTCTTC.

The J gene is TRBJ1-2, the V gene TRBV27, with TRBD1 as a possible D gene (5 bases). The ends were cut back, 6 bases at V and 0 bases at J, with 8 bases in the middle. Germline V CDR1 and CDR2: MNHEY, SMNVEV (reference sequence). This CDR3 has 13 amino acids. The DNA for the CDR3 is TGTGCCAGCAGGGGCAGGGCTAACTATGGCTACACCTTC. Amino acids: CASRGRANYGYTF.

This chain connects TRBV7-2 to TRBJ2-7, with 9 bases fitting TRBD2. J gave up 2 bases and V 5 bases, and 7 bases lay outside the gene matches. This CDR3 spans 15 amino acids. The germline V gene has CDR1 SGHTA and CDR2 FQGNSA. The CDR3 is CASSPRRLAAYEQYF. In nucleotides, the CDR3 is TGTGCCAGCAGCCCACGTCGACTAGCGGCCTACGAGCAGTACTTC.

The chain uses TRBV9 and TRBJ2-1; D gene ambiguous. Per the germline V gene, CDR1 is SGDLS and CDR2 is YYNGEE. The CDR3 length is 13 residues. Between the trimmed V and J ends, which lost 0 bases and 8 bases, there was a span of 9 bases. The CDR3 coding sequence is TGTGCCAGCAGCGTAGCGGGTGTCGATGAGCAGTTCTTC. Its translation: CASSVAGVDEQFF.

This clone was counted a single time. CDR3 region: CASGAVNSYNEQFF. CDR3 in DNA: TGTGCCAGCGGGGCGGTAAACTCCTACAATGAGCAGTTCTTC. The chain uses TRBV27 and TRBJ2-1, with D tentatively TRBD1 (5 bases). With 8 bases removed from V and 0 bases from J, the gap between germline ends came to 11 bases. This CDR3 region has 14 residues. Germline V CDR1 and CDR2: MNHEY, SMNVEV (reference sequence).

The chain employs TRBV28 and TRBJ2-1; the match to TRBD1 covers 8 bases. The V segment lost 3 bases and the J segment 9 bases; nucleotides outside the gene matches: 7. Germline V lookup: CDR1 MDHEN, CDR2 SYDVKM. The CDR3 loop spans 14 amino acids. The CDR3 reads CASSLQGAEGEQFF. The CDR3 nucleotides read TGTGCCAGCAGTTTGCAGGGGGCGGAAGGTGAGCAGTTCTTC.

The chain recombines TRBV7-9 with TRBJ1-1; perhaps TRBD1 as D (6 bases). The CDR3 is 14 amino acids. Deletions cut 5 bases from V and 6 bases from J, with 16 bases between. CDR1 SEHNR and CDR2 FQNEAQ come from the germline V gene (reference sequence). The CDR3 nucleotides are TGTGCCAGCAGCCCGAGGGGGGGTACGGCTGAAGCTTTCTTT. Its protein product is CASSPRGGTAEAFF.